A single sample gave rise to the 26 T cell receptor beta chains below, sequenced in a study of Graves' ophthalmopathy and Graves' hyperthyroidism (dated by TCRdb to 2016 to 2018). TCRdb shows the sequencer as Illumina HiSeq 2000. For repertoire sequencing, the TCR beta CDR3 regions were amplified from RNA transcripts. HTBI primers and the Qiagen OneStep RT-PCR kit were used in a first-round RT-PCR, which was followed by a second-round multiplex PCR, size selection and purification. TCRdb itself trimmed the public reads at Q25 with fastp, ran MiXCR and retained productive beta chains. Records with the same CDR3 protein are collapsed into one entry carrying the most frequent genes and DNA. In this sample the table shows over a million distinct CDR3 sequences, roughly 35% of which occur a single time. The top ten clones comprise roughly 10% of the sample. Sequencing input: peripheral blood or thyroid tissue (not recorded which). The receptors were sampled from an adult man with Graves' hyperthyroidism.

At least ten counts were recorded for this clonotype. The V call is TRBV10-3, the J call TRBJ1-6, with D unclear. The CDR3 spans 14 residues. Germline CDR1 and CDR2: ENHRY and SYGVKD. Deletions cut 10 bases from V and 7 bases from J, with 17 bases between. The CDR3 DNA is TGTGCCACCAAAGGCCTAGGAGGAAATTCACCCCTCCACTTT. This codes for CATKGLGGNSPLHF.

This chain joins TRBV2 and TRBJ1-5; D perhaps matches TRBD1 (5 bases). CDR3 length: 13 amino acids. The germline CDR1 and CDR2 sequences are SNHLY and FYNNEI. The V end lost 5 bases, the J end lost 6 bases, and 11 bases lay between the germline ends. The CDR3 DNA is TGTGCCAGCAGTTTAGAGACAGCTCAGCCCCAGCATTTT. This sequence encodes CASSLETAQPQHF.

In regard to this clonotype: The CDR3 ends on some other residue instead of the conserved phenylalanine or tryptophan, so this is likely a read error. The limits of the CDR3 on the DNA are not certain, so only TCRdb's listed CDR3 is given. This chain joins TRBV6-5 and TRBJ1-4. Germline CDR1 reads MNHEY; CDR2 reads SVGAGI. The CDR3 numbers 9 amino acids, ends counted. The CDR3 loop reads CASSYGTVY.

This clonotype came up many times. The rearrangement links TRBV24-1 to TRBJ1-5, with 9 positions matching TRBD1. J was trimmed by 3 bases and V by 4 bases; bases with no gene match: 12. Germline V gene lookup returns CDR1 KGHDR and CDR2 SFDVKD. The CDR3 contains 18 residues. In DNA form, the CDR3 reads TGTGCCACCAGTGACAGGAATGCCGGGACAGGGCTCAATCAGCCCCAGCATTTT. Its translation is CATSDRNAGTGLNQPQHF.

V usage is TRBV10-1 and J usage is TRBJ1-1, with D maybe TRBD1 (6 bases). Germline V CDR1 and CDR2: WNHNN, SYGVQD (reference sequence). The V end was cut by 6 bases, the J end by 1 base, with 12 bases between. The CDR3 totals 14 residues. In nucleotides, the CDR3 is TGCGCCAGCAGCTGGGGGGGCTGGAACACTGAAGCTTTCTTT. Encoded protein: CASSWGGWNTEAFF.

The rearrangement links TRBV9 to TRBJ2-7; TRBD1 matches 10 bases. The CDR3 is 15 residues long. The germline gives CDR1 SGDLS, CDR2 YYNGEE. After removal of 4 bases from V and 3 bases from J, the junction contained 7 bases not matched to a gene. The CDR3, as DNA: TGTGCCAGCAGCCAGACAGGGGGCGAAGACTACGAGCAGTACTTC. This gives the protein CASSQTGGEDYEQYF.

This chain links TRBV19 with TRBJ1-5; perhaps TRBD1 as D (5 bases). Germline CDR1 reads LNHDA; CDR2 reads SQIVND (reference sequence). The V end was cut by 7 bases, the J end by 1 base, with 14 bases between. This CDR3 has 15 residues. The CDR3, as DNA: TGTGCCAGTACTCCATCCGGGACGAGCAATCAGCCCCAGCATTTT. The encoded protein is CASTPSGTSNQPQHF.

Comment on this clonotype: One end of the junction is discordant with germline, which a read error may explain. V gene TRBV7-9 combines with J gene TRBJ2-2, with 8 bases lining up with TRBD2. Germline-derived CDR1 and CDR2 are SEHNR and FQNEAQ (reference sequence). The CDR3 extends over 13 amino acids. CDR3 residues: CASSPSGSGELLF. The CDR3 DNA sequence: TGTGCCAGCAGCCCAAGCGGGAGTGGGGAGCTGCTTTTT.

There are a few counts of this clonotype. The chain links TRBV5-8 to TRBJ2-2, with D hard to call. Germline V gene lookup returns CDR1 SGHTS and CDR2 YDEGEE. The CDR3 is 16 amino acids. Trimming shortened V by 1 base and J by 0 bases, and 10 bases separated the two germline ends. The DNA for the CDR3 is TGTGCCAGCAGCTTGCCGGGCCTGTCGAACACCGGGGAGCTGTTTTTT. Its protein is CASSLPGLSNTGELFF.

V and J are TRBV24-1 and TRBJ1-1; D call uncertain. V was trimmed by 8 bases and J by 5 bases, leaving 14 bases between them. CDR3 length equals 13 residues. Germline assignment: CDR1 KGHDR and CDR2 SFDVKD. CDR3 DNA: TGTGCCACCATGAGCCGATCAACAACTGAAGCTTTCTTT. Its protein product is CATMSRSTTEAFF.

This clonotype was counted at least ten times. The chain is built from TRBV7-9 and TRBJ2-7, with D perhaps TRBD1 (6 bases). Between the trimmed V and J ends, which lost 5 bases and 3 bases, there was a span of 14 bases. The germline V gene encodes CDR1 SEHNR and CDR2 FQNEAQ (reference sequence). The CDR3 loop spans 14 amino acids. CDR3 protein: CASSPPTGIYEQYF. The CDR3 nucleotides are TGTGCCAGCAGCCCCCCAACAGGGATCTACGAGCAGTACTTC.

This clonotype was seen many times. This chain links TRBV2 with TRBJ1-5; 10 positions match TRBD1. CDR1 and CDR2 from the germline V gene are SNHLY and FYNNEI. This CDR3 is 18 amino acids long. V gave up 3 bases and J gave up 3 bases; unmatched junction bases: 11. Here the CDR3 DNA reads TGTGCCAGCAGTGAGGGGTTGTGGACAGGGGGTGACAATCAGCCCCAGCATTTT. This sequence encodes CASSEGLWTGGDNQPQHF.

The chain is built from TRBV29-1 and TRBJ2-3, with D perhaps matching TRBD2 (6 bases). Trimming removed 7 bases at V and 3 bases at J, with 14 bases between. The CDR3 has 13 residues. CDR1 and CDR2 from the germline V gene are SQVTM and ANQGSEA. CDR3 nucleotide sequence: TGCAGCGCTGCGGCGGGGTGGACAGATACGCAGTATTTT. This encodes CSAAAGWTDTQYF.

The chain uses TRBV4-3 and TRBJ2-3; D uncertain. The germline V gene encodes CDR1 LGHNA and CDR2 YSLEER. V lost 0 bases and J lost 0, with 10 bases in between. The CDR3 sequence is 16 residues long. The CDR3 is CASSQEIYSSTDTQYF. CDR3 sequence (DNA): TGCGCCAGCAGCCAAGAGATTTACTCTAGCACAGATACGCAGTATTTT.

The V gene is TRBV29-1, the J gene TRBJ2-5; either TRBD1 or TRBD2 may fit D (6 bases each). V was shortened by 6 bases and J by 1 base, with 15 bases between the two germline ends. Germline V gene sequence: CDR1 SQVTM, CDR2 ANQGSEA. This CDR3 is 14 amino acids long. CDR3 sequence (DNA): TGCAGCGTCTATACAGGAGGGGGCCAAGAGACCCAGTACTTC. Translated, it gives CSVYTGGGQETQYF.

The gene calls are TRBV12-3 or TRBV12-4 and TRBJ1-4, with TRBD1 matching over 7 bases. The CDR3 is 14 residues long. V trimming: 4 bases; J trimming: 8 bases; junction bases outside the gene matches: 7. The CDR3, as DNA: TGTGCCAGCAGTTACTCGACAGGGTACGAAAAACTGTTTTTT. Amino acids: CASSYSTGYEKLFF.

The table lists this clonotype with many counts. V is TRBV5-6 and J is TRBJ1-1; D not resolved. The CDR3 covers 13 residues. The germline V gene has CDR1 SGHDT and CDR2 YYEEEE. The ends were cut back, 4 bases at V and 8 bases at J, with 15 bases in the middle. The CDR3: CASSPVGRPEAFF. The DNA of the CDR3 is TGTGCCAGCAGCCCGGTCGGAAGGCCCGAAGCTTTCTTT.

CDR3: CSVDQGDSYTF. The CDR3 DNA reads as TGCAGCGTTGACCAGGGGGATTCCTACACCTTC. The J gene is TRBJ1-2, the V gene TRBV29-1; 7 bases are shared with TRBD1. This CDR3 has 11 residues. Trimming removed 3 bases from V and 10 bases from J; junction bases left unmatched: 5. Germline CDR1 and CDR2: SQVTM and ANQGSEA.

The J gene is TRBJ2-7, the V gene TRBV7-2, with 11 bases fitting TRBD1. Germline lookup yields CDR1 SGHTA and CDR2 FQGNSA. Unmatched junction bases numbered 7, after V lost 3 bases and J lost 3 bases. This CDR3 has 16 amino acids. Here the CDR3 DNA reads TGTGCCAGCAGCTTCGTTAGCGGGACAGGGGGCTACGAGCAGTACTTC. Its translation is CASSFVSGTGGYEQYF.

This chain joins TRBV4-3 and TRBJ1-4; tentative D call: TRBD1 (5 bases). CDR1 is LGHNA, CDR2 YSLEER, per germline. Between the trimmed V and J ends, which lost 1 base and 3 bases, there was a span of 12 bases. The CDR3 is 16 residues long. In DNA form, the CDR3 reads TGCGCCAGCAGCCAAGGTGTACAGGTTTCTAATGAAAAACTGTTTTTT. It translates to CASSQGVQVSNEKLFF.

The V and J genes are TRBV6-2 or TRBV6-3 and TRBJ2-7, with TRBD2 matching 7 bases. The CDR3 has 14 residues. Germline assignment: CDR1 MNHEY and CDR2 SVGEGT. The V gene end was trimmed by 5 bases and the J gene end by 5 bases; junction bases not matched to a gene: 9. This CDR3 reads CASSTLWGGDEQYF. CDR3 bases: TGTGCCAGCAGTACCCTTTGGGGGGGGGACGAGCAGTACTTC.

The CDR3 sequence is CAISESGPGRLQETQYF. The CDR3 DNA sequence: TGTGCCATCAGTGAGTCGGGGCCCGGGCGTCTCCAAGAGACCCAGTACTTC. The rearrangement uses TRBV10-3 and TRBJ2-5, with D possibly matching TRBD1 (5 bases). Trimming stripped 0 bases from V and 1 base from J, with 15 bases between. CDR1 is ENHRY, CDR2 SYGVKD, per germline. This CDR3 is 17 amino acids long.

The chain has TRBV7-9 and TRBJ1-1; 9 bases are a match to TRBD1. The CDR3 spans 13 residues. Germline trimming cut 10 bases from V and 1 base from J; bases unmatched to any gene: 4. CDR1 and CDR2 from the germline V gene are SEHNR and FQNEAQ (reference sequence). CDR3 coding DNA: TGTGCCACGACAGGGGGTAGGAACACTGAAGCTTTCTTT. This encodes CATTGGRNTEAFF.

The chain is built from TRBV9 and TRBJ1-4; TRBD1 aligns across 11 bases. Germline trimming cut 5 bases from V and 8 bases from J; bases unmatched to any gene: 11. The CDR3 spans 16 residues. Germline CDR1 is SGDLS and CDR2 is YYNGEE. The CDR3 region has the DNA TGTGCCAGCAGTGGACAGGGGGCGGGGAATGGAGAAAAACTGTTTTTT. It specifies CASSGQGAGNGEKLFF.

This chain links TRBV6-6 with TRBJ2-7, with 7 bases lining up with TRBD1. This CDR3 has 14 amino acids. After removal of 6 bases from V and 4 bases from J, the junction contained 9 bases not matched to a gene. CDR1 MNHNY and CDR2 SVGAGI come from the germline V gene (reference sequence). The CDR3: CASRRNRGGYEQYF. The CDR3 nucleotides are TGTGCCAGCAGACGTAACAGGGGCGGGTACGAGCAGTACTTC.

This clonotype was seen a handful of times. The rearrangement joins TRBV27 to TRBJ1-3, with D uncertain. CDR1 and CDR2 from the germline V gene are MNHEY and SMNVEV (reference sequence). CDR3 size: 14 residues. The V end was cut by 4 bases, the J end by 0 bases, with 7 bases between. The DNA of the CDR3 is TGTGCCAGCAGTTCAGAACGCTCTGGAAACACCATATATTTT. This encodes CASSSERSGNTIYF.